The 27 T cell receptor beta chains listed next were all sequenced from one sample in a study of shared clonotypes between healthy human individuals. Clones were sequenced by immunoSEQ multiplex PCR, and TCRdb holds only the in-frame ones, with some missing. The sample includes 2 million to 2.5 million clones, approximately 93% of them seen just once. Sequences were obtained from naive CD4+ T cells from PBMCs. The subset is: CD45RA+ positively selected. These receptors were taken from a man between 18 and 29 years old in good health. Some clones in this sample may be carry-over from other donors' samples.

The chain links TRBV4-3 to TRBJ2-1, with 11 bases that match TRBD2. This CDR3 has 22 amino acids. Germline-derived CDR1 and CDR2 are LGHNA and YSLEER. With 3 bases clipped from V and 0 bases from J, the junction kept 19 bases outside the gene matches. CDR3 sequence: CASSHRVVWTSGLKSSYNEQFF. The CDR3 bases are TGCGCCAGCAGCCACCGAGTAGTTTGGACTAGCGGGCTTAAGAGCTCCTACAATGAGCAGTTCTTC.

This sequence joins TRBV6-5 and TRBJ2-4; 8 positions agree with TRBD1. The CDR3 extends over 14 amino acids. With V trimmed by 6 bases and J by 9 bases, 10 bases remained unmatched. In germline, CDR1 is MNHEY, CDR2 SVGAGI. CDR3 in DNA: TGTGCCAGCAGAATGGACAGGGCTGTAAGCATTCAGTACTTC. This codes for CASRMDRAVSIQYF.

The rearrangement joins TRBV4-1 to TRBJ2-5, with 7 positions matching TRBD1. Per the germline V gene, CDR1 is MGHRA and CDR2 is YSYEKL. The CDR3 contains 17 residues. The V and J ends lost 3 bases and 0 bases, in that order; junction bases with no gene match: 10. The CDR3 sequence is CASSHSDRRQYQETQYF. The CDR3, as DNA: TGCGCCAGCAGCCATTCGGACAGGCGCCAGTACCAAGAGACCCAGTACTTC.

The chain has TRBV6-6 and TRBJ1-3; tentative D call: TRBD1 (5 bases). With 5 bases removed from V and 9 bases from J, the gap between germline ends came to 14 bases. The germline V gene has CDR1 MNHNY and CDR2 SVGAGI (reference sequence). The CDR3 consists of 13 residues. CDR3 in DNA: TGTGCCAGCAGTCGGGGGACCTGGGGCACCATATATTTT. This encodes CASSRGTWGTIYF.

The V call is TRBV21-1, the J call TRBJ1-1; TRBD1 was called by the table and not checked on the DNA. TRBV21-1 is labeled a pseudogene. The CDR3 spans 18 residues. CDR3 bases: TGTGCCAGCAGCAAAAATCGTGCAGGGGATCAGATGAACACTGAAGCTTTCTTT. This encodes CASSKNRAGDQMNTEAFF.

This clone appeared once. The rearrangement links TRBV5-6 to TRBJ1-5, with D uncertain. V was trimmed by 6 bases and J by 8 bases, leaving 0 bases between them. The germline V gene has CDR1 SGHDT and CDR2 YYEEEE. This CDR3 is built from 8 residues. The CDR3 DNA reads TGTGCCAGCAAGCCCCAGCATTTT. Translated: CASKPQHF.

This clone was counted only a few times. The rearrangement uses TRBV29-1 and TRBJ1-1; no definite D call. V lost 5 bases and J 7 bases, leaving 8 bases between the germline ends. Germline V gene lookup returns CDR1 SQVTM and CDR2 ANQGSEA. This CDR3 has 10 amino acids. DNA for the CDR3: TGCAGCGTTTATGGGTTTGAAGCTTTCTTT. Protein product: CSVYGFEAFF.

CDR3 in DNA: TGCAGCGTCTCGGACAGGGGGCTGTATGGCTACACCTTC. Protein product: CSVSDRGLYGYTF. V is TRBV29-1 and J is TRBJ1-2; 11 positions match TRBD1. The length of the CDR3 is 13 residues. Germline CDR1 and CDR2: SQVTM and ANQGSEA. V shed 6 bases, J shed 5 bases, and the junction held 5 bases outside the gene matches.

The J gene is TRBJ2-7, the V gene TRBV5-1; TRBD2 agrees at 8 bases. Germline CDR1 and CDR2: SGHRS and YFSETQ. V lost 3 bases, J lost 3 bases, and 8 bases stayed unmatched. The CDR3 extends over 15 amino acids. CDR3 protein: CASSWGTSIDYEQYF. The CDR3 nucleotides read TGCGCCAGCAGCTGGGGGACTAGTATCGACTACGAGCAGTACTTC.

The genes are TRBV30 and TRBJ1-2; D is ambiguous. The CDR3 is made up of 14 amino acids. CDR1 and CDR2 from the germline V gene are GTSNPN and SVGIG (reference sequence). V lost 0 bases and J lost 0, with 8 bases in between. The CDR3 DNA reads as TGTGCCTGGAGTGTTTCTGCTACTAACTATGGCTACACCTTC. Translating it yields CAWSVSATNYGYTF.

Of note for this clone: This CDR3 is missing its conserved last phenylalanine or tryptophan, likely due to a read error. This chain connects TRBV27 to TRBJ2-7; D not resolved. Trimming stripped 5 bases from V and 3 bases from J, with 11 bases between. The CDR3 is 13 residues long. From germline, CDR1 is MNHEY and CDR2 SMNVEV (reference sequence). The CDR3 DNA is TGTGCCAGCAGTCCCCGTAAGCTCTACGAGCAGTACTCC. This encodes CASSPRKLYEQYS.

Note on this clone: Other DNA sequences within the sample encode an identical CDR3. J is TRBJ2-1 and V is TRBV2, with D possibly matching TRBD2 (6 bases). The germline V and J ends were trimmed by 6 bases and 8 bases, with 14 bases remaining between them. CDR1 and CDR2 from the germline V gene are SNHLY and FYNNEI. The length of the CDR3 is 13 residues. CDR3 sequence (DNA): TGTGCCAGCAGCTCTGGGACTGAGTATGAGCAGTTCTTC. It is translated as CASSSGTEYEQFF.

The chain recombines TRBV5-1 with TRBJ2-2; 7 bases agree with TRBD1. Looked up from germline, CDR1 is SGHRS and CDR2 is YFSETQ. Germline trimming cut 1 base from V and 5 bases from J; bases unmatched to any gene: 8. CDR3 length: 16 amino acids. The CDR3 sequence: CASSLLRGGRTGELFF. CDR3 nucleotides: TGCGCCAGCAGCTTGTTAAGAGGGGGCCGGACCGGGGAGCTGTTTTTT.

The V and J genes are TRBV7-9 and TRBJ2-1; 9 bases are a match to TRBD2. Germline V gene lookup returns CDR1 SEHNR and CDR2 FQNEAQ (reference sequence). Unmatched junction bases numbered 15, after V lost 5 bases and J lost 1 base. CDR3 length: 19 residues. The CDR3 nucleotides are TGTGCCAGCAGCCCTCTTGGGGCTAGCGGGAAAGTGTCCTACAATGAGCAGTTCTTC. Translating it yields CASSPLGASGKVSYNEQFF.

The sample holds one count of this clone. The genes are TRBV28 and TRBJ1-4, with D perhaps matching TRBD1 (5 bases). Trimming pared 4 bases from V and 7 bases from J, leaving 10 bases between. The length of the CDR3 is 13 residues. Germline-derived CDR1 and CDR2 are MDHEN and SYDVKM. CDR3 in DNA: TGTGCCAGCAGTTCGGCCGGGGGTGAAAAACTGTTTTTT. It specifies CASSSAGGEKLFF.

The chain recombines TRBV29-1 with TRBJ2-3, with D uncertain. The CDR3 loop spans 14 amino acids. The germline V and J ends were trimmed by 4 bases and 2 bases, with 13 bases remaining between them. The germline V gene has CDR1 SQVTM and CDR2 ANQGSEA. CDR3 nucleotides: TGCAGCGTTGCCGGGCAGACTTCCACAGATACGCAGTATTTT. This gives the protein CSVAGQTSTDTQYF.

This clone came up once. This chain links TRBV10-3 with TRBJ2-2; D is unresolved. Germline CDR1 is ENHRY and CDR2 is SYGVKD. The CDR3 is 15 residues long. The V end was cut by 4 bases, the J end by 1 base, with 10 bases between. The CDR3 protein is CAISAKPQNTGELFF. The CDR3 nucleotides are TGTGCCATCAGTGCCAAACCCCAGAACACCGGGGAGCTGTTTTTT.

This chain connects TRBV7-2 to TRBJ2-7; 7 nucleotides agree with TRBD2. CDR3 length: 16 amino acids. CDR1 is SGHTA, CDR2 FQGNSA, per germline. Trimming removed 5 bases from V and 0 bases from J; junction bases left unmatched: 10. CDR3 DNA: TGTGCCAGCAGCCCGTCCGCTAGCGGATACTCCTACGAGCAGTACTTC. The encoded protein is CASSPSASGYSYEQYF.

As DNA, the CDR3 is TGTGCCAGCAATGGCCTGAGGGGGCGCAACTATGGCTACACCTTC. Its protein product is CASNGLRGRNYGYTF. This sequence joins TRBV2 and TRBJ1-2, with 7 bases lining up with TRBD1. CDR3 size: 15 residues. Germline V lookup: CDR1 SNHLY, CDR2 FYNNEI. J was trimmed by 2 bases and V by 7 bases; bases with no gene match: 10.

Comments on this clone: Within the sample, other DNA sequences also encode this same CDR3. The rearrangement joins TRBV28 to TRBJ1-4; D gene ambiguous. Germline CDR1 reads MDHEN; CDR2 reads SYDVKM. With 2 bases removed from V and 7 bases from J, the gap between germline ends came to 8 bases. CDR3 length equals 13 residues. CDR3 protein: CASSLATPEKLFF. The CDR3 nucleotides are TGTGCCAGCAGTTTAGCGACACCTGAAAAACTGTTTTTT.

CDR3 in amino acids: CASSPIIGRGTEAFF. Written as DNA, the CDR3 is TGTGCCAGCAGCCCCATTATCGGCAGGGGCACTGAAGCTTTCTTT. The V call is TRBV14, the J call TRBJ1-1; D may be TRBD1 (6 bases). This CDR3 spans 15 amino acids. Germline assignment: CDR1 SGHDN and CDR2 FVKESK. The V and J ends lost 4 bases and 4 bases respectively, with 16 bases between them. The full variable domain, in which reference TRBV14 and TRBJ1-1 provide the parts outside the CDR3, is EAGVTQFPSHSVIEKGQTVTLRCDPISGHDNLYWYRRVMGKEIKFLLHFVKESKQDESGMPNNRFLAERTGGTYSTLKVQPAELEDSGVYFCASSPIIGRGTEAFFGQGTRLTVV.

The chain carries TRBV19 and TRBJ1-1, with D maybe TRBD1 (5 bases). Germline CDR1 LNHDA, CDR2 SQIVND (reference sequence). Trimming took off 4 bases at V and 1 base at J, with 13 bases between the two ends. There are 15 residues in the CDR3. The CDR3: CASSSGRGENTEAFF. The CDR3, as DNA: TGTGCCAGTAGTAGTGGGAGGGGCGAGAACACTGAAGCTTTCTTT.

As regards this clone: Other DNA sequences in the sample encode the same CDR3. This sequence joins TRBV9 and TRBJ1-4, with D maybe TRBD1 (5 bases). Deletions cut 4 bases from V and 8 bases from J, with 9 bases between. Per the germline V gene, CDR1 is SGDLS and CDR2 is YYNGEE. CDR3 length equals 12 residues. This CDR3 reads CASSPRGEKLFF. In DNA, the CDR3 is TGTGCCAGCAGCCCCCGGGGGGAAAAACTGTTTTTT.

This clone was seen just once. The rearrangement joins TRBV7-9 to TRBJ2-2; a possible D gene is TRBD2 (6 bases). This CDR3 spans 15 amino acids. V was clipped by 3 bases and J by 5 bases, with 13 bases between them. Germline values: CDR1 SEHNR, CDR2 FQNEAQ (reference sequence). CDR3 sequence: CASSFLLAVTGELFF. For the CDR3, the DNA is TGTGCCAGCAGCTTCCTTTTAGCGGTTACCGGGGAGCTGTTTTTT.

The CDR3 sequence is CASSALAGLPNEQYF. The CDR3 region has the DNA TGTGCCAGCAGTGCACTAGCGGGATTGCCCAACGAGCAGTACTTC. The gene calls are TRBV2 and TRBJ2-7, with 10 bases identical to TRBD2. V was pared by 4 bases and J by 5 bases, with 8 bases of the junction left unmatched. CDR1 SNHLY and CDR2 FYNNEI come from the germline V gene. The CDR3 has 15 residues.

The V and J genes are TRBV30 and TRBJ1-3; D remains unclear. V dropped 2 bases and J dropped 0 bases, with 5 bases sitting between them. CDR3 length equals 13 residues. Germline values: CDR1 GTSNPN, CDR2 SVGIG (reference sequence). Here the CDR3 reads CAWSRNSGNTIYF. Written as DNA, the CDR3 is TGTGCCTGGAGTAGGAACTCTGGAAACACCATATATTTT. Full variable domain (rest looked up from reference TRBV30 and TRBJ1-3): SQTIHQWPATLVQPVGSPLSLECTVEGTSNPNLYWYRQAAGRGLQLLFYSVGIGQISSEVPQNLSASRPQDRQFILSSKKLLLSDSGFYLCAWSRNSGNTIYFGEGSWLTVV.

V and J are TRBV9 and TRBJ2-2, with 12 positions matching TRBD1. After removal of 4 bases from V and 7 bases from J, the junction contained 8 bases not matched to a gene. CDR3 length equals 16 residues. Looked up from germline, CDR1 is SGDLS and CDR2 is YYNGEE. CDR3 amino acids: CASSPRDRGQGGELFF. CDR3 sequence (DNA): TGTGCCAGCAGCCCCCGGGACAGGGGGCAGGGCGGGGAGCTGTTTTTT.